A selection of T cell receptor beta chains follows, all from one sample in a study of cytomegalovirus exposure and HLA in healthy donors. Produced via immunoSEQ multiplex PCR; TCRdb's table is partial and in-frame only. The sample has a few hundred thousand clones, 65% to 85% seen once. Material: PBMCs. These receptors were collected from a man aged 25-45 years in good health and CMV-seronegative. CDR3s include the opening cysteine and the closing phenylalanine or tryptophan. D genes are given only for firm matches. For some rows the clone size is stated as once, few or many, or as a class when expanded; others skip it.

j_gene: TRBJ2-2
d_gene: .
len: 15
v_gene: TRBV10-2
abundance: few
CDR3nt: TGCGCCAGCAGTGAGCCCCTAGTCGGCACCGGGGAGCTGTTTTTT
CDR3aa: CASSEPLVGTGELFF

j_gene: TRBJ1-2
d_gene: .
len: 12
v_gene: TRBV28
abundance: .
CDR3nt: TGTGCCAGCAGTATACAGGGCAATGGCTACACCTTC
CDR3aa: CASSIQGNGYTF

j_gene: TRBJ1-6
d_gene: TRBD1
len: 14
v_gene: TRBV6-1
abundance: once
CDR3nt: TGTGCCAGCAGTGAGGCAGGGGGCGCTTCACCCCTCCACTTT
CDR3aa: CASSEAGGASPLHF

j_gene: TRBJ2-7
d_gene: TRBD1
len: 16
v_gene: TRBV15
abundance: .
CDR3nt: TGTGCCACCAGCAGAGATCCCGACAGGGAGCCCTACGAGCAGTACTTC
CDR3aa: CATSRDPDREPYEQYF

j_gene: TRBJ2-1
d_gene: TRBD2
len: 16
v_gene: TRBV7-9
abundance: .
CDR3nt: TGTGCCAGCAGCCCTCTAGCGGGGGGCTTCTACAATGAGCAGTTCTTC
CDR3aa: CASSPLAGGFYNEQFF

j_gene: TRBJ2-3
d_gene: .
len: 13
v_gene: TRBV28
abundance: once
CDR3nt: TGTGCCAGCAGTCCCCAGAGCACAGATACGCAGTATTTT
CDR3aa: CASSPQSTDTQYF

j_gene: TRBJ2-4
d_gene: TRBD1
len: 17
v_gene: TRBV7-9
abundance: .
CDR3nt: TGTGCCAGCAGCTTAGGCTACAGGGGGGTGGCCAAAAACATTCAGTACTTC
CDR3aa: CASSLGYRGVAKNIQYF

j_gene: TRBJ2-3
d_gene: TRBD2
len: 18
v_gene: TRBV4-1
abundance: .
CDR3nt: TGCGCCAGCAGCCAAGGGCAGAGACTAGCCTCTCACACAGATACGCAGTATTTT
CDR3aa: CASSQGQRLASHTDTQYF

j_gene: TRBJ1-6
d_gene: .
len: 14
v_gene: TRBV27
abundance: .
CDR3nt: TGTGCCACCGCCCAGGGGTGGTATAATTCACCCCTCCACTTT
CDR3aa: CATAQGWYNSPLHF

j_gene: TRBJ2-2
d_gene: .
len: 15
v_gene: TRBV19
abundance: .
CDR3nt: TGTGCCAGTAGTATCCAGGGGACGTCCACCGGGGAGCTGTTTTTT
CDR3aa: CASSIQGTSTGELFF

j_gene: TRBJ2-7
d_gene: TRBD1
len: 13
v_gene: TRBV13
abundance: .
CDR3nt: TGTGCCAGCAGCTCCGACAGGGGCTACGAGCAGTACTTC
CDR3aa: CASSSDRGYEQYF

j_gene: TRBJ2-3
d_gene: TRBD2
len: 19
v_gene: TRBV5-1
abundance: .
CDR3nt: TGCGCCAGCAGCCCGGGACTAGCGGGGGGGAAGGTGGTGACAGATACGCAGTATTTT
CDR3aa: CASSPGLAGGKVVTDTQYF

j_gene: TRBJ2-1
d_gene: TRBD1
len: 15
v_gene: TRBV5-1
abundance: .
CDR3nt: TGCGCCAGCAGTTCCGGGACAGGAATTACGGATGAGCAGTTCTTC
CDR3aa: CASSSGTGITDEQFF

j_gene: TRBJ2-1
d_gene: .
len: 13
v_gene: TRBV7-3
abundance: .
CDR3nt: TGTGCCAGCAGCCGGGAGTCCGGGATCGGGCAGTTCTTC
CDR3aa: CASSRESGIGQFF

j_gene: TRBJ2-1
d_gene: TRBD1
len: 13
v_gene: TRBV2
abundance: .
CDR3nt: TGTGCCAGTGGACAGGGATTGAGCGGTGAGCAGTTCTTC
CDR3aa: CASGQGLSGEQFF

j_gene: TRBJ2-1
d_gene: .
len: 14
v_gene: TRBV5-6
abundance: .
CDR3nt: TGTGCCAGCAGCTTCGCCGGGGCCTACAATGAGCAGTTCTTC
CDR3aa: CASSFAGAYNEQFF

j_gene: TRBJ2-3
d_gene: .
len: 17
v_gene: TRBV7-9
abundance: .
CDR3nt: TGTGCCAGCAGCTCGCGGGTGGGGGGGCCCGTCACAGATACGCAGTATTTT
CDR3aa: CASSSRVGGPVTDTQYF

j_gene: TRBJ2-5
d_gene: .
len: 13
v_gene: TRBV5-1
abundance: once
CDR3nt: TGCGCCAGCAGCTTGGGTGCCGCCGGGGCCCAGTACTTC
CDR3aa: CASSLGAAGAQYF

j_gene: TRBJ2-1
d_gene: TRBD2
len: 13
v_gene: TRBV29-1
abundance: .
CDR3nt: TGCAGCGTGAACCGGGACGGGAGGAATGAGCAGTTCTTC
CDR3aa: CSVNRDGRNEQFF

j_gene: TRBJ2-7
d_gene: .
len: 14
v_gene: TRBV5-1
abundance: .
CDR3nt: TGCGCCAGTGCTACGGGTCCGTCTACCTACGAGCAGTACTTC
CDR3aa: CASATGPSTYEQYF

j_gene: TRBJ2-5
d_gene: .
len: 14
v_gene: TRBV5-6
abundance: .
CDR3nt: TGTGCCAGCAGGACGGGGGAGCTTCAAGAGACCCAGTACTTC
CDR3aa: CASRTGELQETQYF

j_gene: TRBJ1-1
d_gene: .
len: 15
v_gene: TRBV7-6
abundance: few
CDR3nt: TGTGCCAGCAGCCTAGGAGAGGCTTTCAACACTGAAGCTTTCTTT
CDR3aa: CASSLGEAFNTEAFF

j_gene: TRBJ1-2
d_gene: .
len: 14
v_gene: TRBV6-5
abundance: .
CDR3nt: TGTGCCAGCAGTTACTCGACCGGGTTGGATGGCTACACCTTC
CDR3aa: CASSYSTGLDGYTF

j_gene: TRBJ2-1
d_gene: .
len: 16
v_gene: TRBV27
abundance: .
CDR3nt: TGTGCCAGCAGTTTATTGCTGGACACACCAACTAATGAGCAGTTCTTC
CDR3aa: CASSLLLDTPTNEQFF

j_gene: TRBJ2-5
d_gene: .
len: 16
v_gene: TRBV15
abundance: .
CDR3nt: TGTGCCACCAGCAGAGTTAGGGGTTGGGGTCAAGAGACCCAGTACTTC
CDR3aa: CATSRVRGWGQETQYF

j_gene: TRBJ2-2
d_gene: TRBD1
len: 17
v_gene: TRBV5-5
abundance: .
CDR3nt: TGTGCCAGCAGCTTGGCCTTGGACAGGGGGCGCACCGGGGAGCTGTTTTTT
CDR3aa: CASSLALDRGRTGELFF

j_gene: TRBJ2-2
d_gene: .
len: 13
v_gene: TRBV7-3
abundance: .
CDR3nt: TGTGCCAGCAGCTCAACGAACACCGGGGAGCTGTTTTTT
CDR3aa: CASSSTNTGELFF

j_gene: TRBJ2-3
d_gene: .
len: 10
v_gene: TRBV20-1
abundance: .
CDR3nt: TGCAGTGCTAGGCGAGATACGCAGTATTTT
CDR3aa: CSARRDTQYF

j_gene: TRBJ2-3
d_gene: TRBD2
len: 17
v_gene: TRBV19
abundance: .
CDR3nt: TGTGCCAGTAGTATAGAGATAGCGGGGAAGGGGATAGATACGCAGTATTTT
CDR3aa: CASSIEIAGKGIDTQYF

j_gene: TRBJ2-2
d_gene: .
len: 13
v_gene: TRBV7-3
abundance: .
CDR3nt: TGTGCCAGCAGCTTAAGGGGGCCCGGGGAGCTGTTTTTT
CDR3aa: CASSLRGPGELFF

j_gene: TRBJ2-7
d_gene: .
len: 14
v_gene: TRBV5-6
abundance: .
CDR3nt: TGTGCCAGCAGCTTATTACAGGGCGCGTACGAGCAGTACTTC
CDR3aa: CASSLLQGAYEQYF

j_gene: TRBJ1-3
d_gene: .
len: 15
v_gene: TRBV4-2
abundance: .
CDR3nt: TGTGCCAGCAGCCGAACCCTGGCGGAGGGAAACACCATATATTTT
CDR3aa: CASSRTLAEGNTIYF

j_gene: TRBJ2-5
d_gene: TRBD1
len: 16
v_gene: TRBV15
abundance: .
CDR3nt: TGTGCCACCAGCAGAAACGACAGGGGACAGGCAGAGACCCAGTACTTC
CDR3aa: CATSRNDRGQAETQYF

j_gene: TRBJ2-3
d_gene: TRBD2
len: 14
v_gene: TRBV9
abundance: .
CDR3nt: TGTGCCAGCAGCGTACGGGGGGGTTTAGATACGCAGTATTTT
CDR3aa: CASSVRGGLDTQYF

j_gene: TRBJ1-2
d_gene: .
len: 14
v_gene: TRBV7-8
abundance: .
CDR3nt: TGTGCCAGCAGCTTAGTCGAGACGGGCTATGGCTACACCTTC
CDR3aa: CASSLVETGYGYTF

j_gene: TRBJ2-3
d_gene: TRBD1
len: 16
v_gene: TRBV6-6
abundance: .
CDR3nt: TGTGCCAGCAGTTACGCAGGGGGCGCGACCACAGATACGCAGTATTTT
CDR3aa: CASSYAGGATTDTQYF

j_gene: TRBJ2-5
d_gene: .
len: 15
v_gene: TRBV6-1
abundance: .
CDR3nt: TGTGCCAGCAGTGAATTAGGGAGCGGTTATGAGACCCAGTACTTC
CDR3aa: CASSELGSGYETQYF

j_gene: TRBJ1-2
d_gene: TRBD1
len: 14
v_gene: TRBV6-4
abundance: .
CDR3nt: TGTGCCAGCAGTGACTTCCGGGACAGCTATGGCTACACCTTC
CDR3aa: CASSDFRDSYGYTF

j_gene: TRBJ2-2
d_gene: TRBD2
len: 16
v_gene: TRBV6-5
abundance: .
CDR3nt: TGTGCCAGCAGTTCACCTAGCGGGGTGACAACCGGGGAGCTGTTTTTT
CDR3aa: CASSSPSGVTTGELFF

j_gene: TRBJ2-2
d_gene: TRBD1
len: 14
v_gene: TRBV29-1
abundance: .
CDR3nt: TGCAGCGTCGGACGGGACAGGAACACCGGGGAGCTGTTTTTT
CDR3aa: CSVGRDRNTGELFF

j_gene: TRBJ1-2
d_gene: .
len: 12
v_gene: TRBV2
abundance: .
CDR3nt: TGTGCCAGCAGTGACGGGGGAATCGGCTACACCTTC
CDR3aa: CASSDGGIGYTF

j_gene: TRBJ2-5
d_gene: .
len: 12
v_gene: TRBV5-6
abundance: .
CDR3nt: TGTGCCAGACTCCTCACCCGAGAGACCCAGTACTTC
CDR3aa: CARLLTRETQYF

j_gene: TRBJ2-7
d_gene: TRBD2
len: 16
v_gene: TRBV4-2
abundance: .
CDR3nt: TGTGCCAGCAGCCAAGATAGGGCTAGCGGAGTGTGGGAGCAGTACTTC
CDR3aa: CASSQDRASGVWEQYF

j_gene: TRBJ1-4
d_gene: TRBD1
len: 15
v_gene: TRBV5-1
abundance: .
CDR3nt: TGCGCCAGCAGAAATACCGGGACAGGGGACGAAAAACTGTTTTTT
CDR3aa: CASRNTGTGDEKLFF

j_gene: TRBJ1-6
d_gene: .
len: 13
v_gene: TRBV27
abundance: .
CDR3nt: TGTGCCAGCAGTTTGGCGGGTGCTACACCCCTCCACTTT
CDR3aa: CASSLAGATPLHF

j_gene: TRBJ1-1
d_gene: .
len: 14
v_gene: TRBV27
abundance: .
CDR3nt: TGTGCCAGCACCCCCGGGACTCCGGACGCTGAAGCTTTCTTT
CDR3aa: CASTPGTPDAEAFF

j_gene: TRBJ1-5
d_gene: .
len: 12
v_gene: TRBV7-9
abundance: .
CDR3nt: TGTGCCAGCAGCAACCTTAGCCAGCCCCAGCATTTT
CDR3aa: CASSNLSQPQHF

j_gene: TRBJ2-7
d_gene: .
len: 15
v_gene: TRBV7-2
abundance: .
CDR3nt: TGTGCCAGCAGCTTAGTCATACACACCACCTACGAGCAGTACTTC
CDR3aa: CASSLVIHTTYEQYF

j_gene: TRBJ2-5
d_gene: TRBD1
len: 13
v_gene: TRBV6-5
abundance: .
CDR3nt: TGTGCCAGCAGAAACAGGGGGCGAGAGACCCAGTACTTC
CDR3aa: CASRNRGRETQYF

j_gene: TRBJ2-7
d_gene: .
len: 16
v_gene: TRBV9
abundance: .
CDR3nt: TGTGCCAGCAGCGTAGAGGCGGGGGCGGGGTTTTATGAGCAGTACTTC
CDR3aa: CASSVEAGAGFYEQYF

j_gene: TRBJ2-1
d_gene: TRBD2
len: 15
v_gene: TRBV28
abundance: .
CDR3nt: TGTGCCAGCAGTCAATTAGCGGGGGAGGACAATCTGCAGTTCTTC
CDR3aa: CASSQLAGEDNLQFF

j_gene: TRBJ1-6
d_gene: TRBD1
len: 15
v_gene: TRBV7-9
abundance: .
CDR3nt: TGTGCCAGCAGCCCGACGGACAGGGCGCGTTCACCCCTCCACTTT
CDR3aa: CASSPTDRARSPLHF